Included here is one T cell receptor (beta chain) sequence, with context. Its antigen remains undetermined. No per-base quality is available; no much larger clone lies one base away. In Seattle, one collaborating source enrolled patients while the infection was active and tracked those patients longitudinally over the course of disease. The collaborating institutions used their own protocols to collect whole blood in K2EDTA tubes. For TCRbeta analysis, collaborator samples were shipped as frozen whole blood, as isolated PBMCs, or as DNA extracted from either sample type. The trim is 6 bases for V and 4 bases for J, with a gap of 13 bases between the germline ends. The CDR1 and CDR2 encoded by the germline V gene are SGHAT and FQNNGV. The CDR3 measures 14 amino acids from cysteine to phenylalanine. The retained sequence is limited to the CDR3, 42 bases, with the frame set at the first base. This sample is part of a study of blood T cell repertoires in COVID-19 (dated by TCRdb to 2019 to 2021). As for the study more broadly: Samples covering the acute and convalescent phases of COVID-19 were provided by collaborators in the United States, Italy and Spain. The prospective study material was composed of cDNA or gDNA derived from T cells, B-cell-depleted T cells, or PBMCs. Subjects who had been exposed to COVID-19, were actively infected with it, or had recovered from it provided the deeply sampled blood TCRbeta repertoires that made up the dataset. The repertoires were released in a freely available public database intended as a resource for research on the immune response to SARS-CoV-2. The samples were drawn from two sources: the first 160 participants of the ongoing ImmuneRACE study, and 950 to 1,500 subjects contributed by 6 global collaborators. Sample metadata almost always included a de-identified subject ID, COVID-19 status, age in years and sex. Where HLA class I and class II types were available, the types were taken from metadata supplied by the sample provider, not from assay-based typing.

The immunoSEQ Assay, a bias-controlled multiplex PCR, was used to amplify TCRbeta CDR3 regions from genomic DNA. Turning to the authors' computational methods: The number of nucleated cells in each sample was estimated by amplification of reference gene primers within the assay. Sequence reads were collapsed and filtered to measure the absolute abundance of every unique TCRbeta CDR3 rearrangement. For each sample, productive Simpson clonality was calculated by taking the square root of Simpson's diversity index across productive rearrangements. In TCRdb, the immuneACCESS table is reduced to in-frame sequences with V and J assigned. These tables do not hold every clone; where another copy was compared, an unresolved V gene accounts for under half, and the others remain unexplained. V, J and clone size are those of that table, while D and trimming were read from the DNA. The sample table records around 100,000 clones; 75% to 90% of these occur just once. Around 5.5% of the sample is taken by the ten largest.

Paper-wide results and their limitations: Clinical and demographic metadata were provided uncurated, with the amount varying by source and participant.

Input material: peripheral blood. This sequence was found in a woman aged 60-75 years with COVID-19, enrolled during active disease. In this chain, TRBV11-2 is recombined with TRBJ2-1; 6 matching bases give a weak D call of TRBD1. The DNA sequence follows: TGTGCCAGCAGACCGGGACAAAAATACAATGAGCAGTTCTTC. The encoded protein is CASRPGQKYNEQFF.